The rows below give T cell receptor beta chains drawn from one sample of a study of response to subunit inactivated influenza vaccine. TCRdb recomputed calls from the RT-PCR reads with MiXCR, one row per CDR3 protein. The data show about 780,000 distinct CDR3 sequences, under 20% seen once. Material: PBMCs from blood, obtained around 5 days after vaccination. The source of these receptors is a man aged 45 to 65 who received an inactivated influenza vaccine. The CDR3 runs from the conserved cysteine through the conserved F or W. D genes are given only for firm matches. Only part of the rows carry a size: once, few, many, or a class if the clone is expanded.

few	TRBD1	TRBJ1-5	TRBV6-1	CASSLSGGGPVSNQPQHF	TGTGCCAGCAGCCTAAGCGGAGGGGGCCCCGTTAGCAATCAGCCCCAGCATTTT
-	-	TRBJ2-7	TRBV20-1	CSASLGTYEQYF	TGCAGTGCTAGCTTAGGGACCTACGAGCAGTACTTC
few	TRBD2	TRBJ2-1	TRBV29-1	CSVSGRSSYNEQFF	TGCAGCGTCAGCGGGAGGAGCTCCTACAATGAGCAGTTCTTC
few	TRBD2	TRBJ2-3	TRBV7-2	CASSLAHLLAIRDTQYF	TGTGCCAGCAGCTTAGCACACTTACTAGCGATAAGGGATACGCAGTATTTT
-	TRBD2	TRBJ2-3	TRBV6-4	CASSRLAGTTTDTQYF	TGTGCCAGCAGTCGGCTAGCGGGGACGACCACAGATACGCAGTATTTT
few	-	TRBJ2-2	TRBV5-5	CASSSGGGTGELFF	TGTGCCAGCAGCTCCGGGGGCGGAACCGGGGAGCTGTTTTTT
-	TRBD1	TRBJ2-7	TRBV10-3	CAATPGQGSSYEQYF	TGTGCCGCTACTCCGGGACAGGGGTCCTCCTACGAGCAGTACTTC
many	-	TRBJ2-1	TRBV5-1	CASSQGQTYNEQFF	TGCGCCAGCAGCCAGGGGCAGACCTACAATGAGCAGTTCTTC
-	-	TRBJ2-7	TRBV4-3	CASSQDLLAEQYF	TGCGCCAGCAGCCAAGATCTTCTGGCCGAGCAGTACTTC
few	-	TRBJ1-1	TRBV5-1	CASEEGGAGNMNTEAFF	TGCGCCAGCGAAGAGGGTGGTGCCGGGAACATGAACACTGAAGCTTTCTTT
-	TRBD1	TRBJ1-4	TRBV4-2	CASSQQGGALDEKLFF	TGTGCCAGCAGCCAACAGGGGGGGGCCTTGGATGAAAAACTGTTTTTT
few	-	TRBJ2-4	TRBV29-1	CSVLTIAKNIQYF	TGCAGCGTGTTAACCATAGCCAAAAACATTCAGTACTTC
few	TRBD1	TRBJ2-5	TRBV11-1	CASSFFGKEGQGSPNWETQYF	TGTGCCAGCAGCTTTTTCGGTAAAGAGGGACAGGGTTCGCCAAACTGGGAGACCCAGTACTTC
-	-	TRBJ2-7	TRBV5-1	CASSADGGGYEQYF	TGCGCCAGCAGCGCGGACGGCGGAGGCTACGAGCAGTACTTC
-	TRBD2	TRBJ2-1	TRBV10-3	CAISESRRGNNEQFF	TGTGCCATCAGTGAGTCGAGGCGGGGGAACAATGAGCAGTTCTTC
-	-	TRBJ2-1	TRBV15	CAASESYNEQFF	TGTGCCGCGTCGGAAAGCTACAATGAGCAGTTCTTC
few	-	TRBJ1-3	TRBV7-9	CASSLGDVGGNTIYF	TGTGCCAGCAGCCTAGGGGACGTCGGGGGAAACACCATATATTTT
-	-	TRBJ2-3	TRBV4-3	CASSQEGGIVSTDTQYF	TGCGCCAGCAGCCAAGAAGGGGGTATAGTTAGCACAGATACGCAGTATTTT
many	-	TRBJ2-2	TRBV29-1	CSVRRSGAGELFF	TGCAGCGTTCGAAGATCGGGGGCTGGGGAGCTGTTTTTT
many	TRBD1	TRBJ1-2	TRBV7-2	CASSTGQGIYGYTF	TGTGCCAGCAGCACGGGACAGGGAATCTATGGCTACACCTTC
few	-	TRBJ2-2	TRBV20-1	CSASPMNTGELFF	TGCAGTGCTAGTCCCATGAACACCGGGGAGCTGTTTTTT